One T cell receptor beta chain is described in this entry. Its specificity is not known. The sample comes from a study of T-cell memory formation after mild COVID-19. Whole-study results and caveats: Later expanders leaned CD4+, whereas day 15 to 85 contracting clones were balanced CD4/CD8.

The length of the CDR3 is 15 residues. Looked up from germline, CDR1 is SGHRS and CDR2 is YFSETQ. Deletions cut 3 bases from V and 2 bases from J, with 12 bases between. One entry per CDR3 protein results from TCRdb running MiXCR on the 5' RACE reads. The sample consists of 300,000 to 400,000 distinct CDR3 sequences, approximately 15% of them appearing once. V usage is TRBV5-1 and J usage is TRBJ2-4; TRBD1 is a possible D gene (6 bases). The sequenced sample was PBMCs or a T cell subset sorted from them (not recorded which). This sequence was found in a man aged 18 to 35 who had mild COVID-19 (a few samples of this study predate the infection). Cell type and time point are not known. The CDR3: CASSSSGASKNIQYF. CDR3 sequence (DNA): TGCGCCAGCAGCTCCTCAGGGGCGTCCAAAAACATTCAGTACTTC.